The 32 T cell receptor beta chains presented below share a single source sample, sequenced in a study of post-analysis software for immune sequencing data. Notes on the study in general: Among roughly five TRBV segments more frequent in patients than controls were TRBV5-6, TRBV5-1 and TRBV20-1.

Tagging with unique molecular identifiers was a feature of the TCR beta cDNA libraries. TCRdb re-called the PCR reads with MiXCR, one entry per CDR3 protein. This sample carries roughly 730,000 distinct CDR3 sequences, less than 35% of them seen once, and the ten largest clones take around 0.6%. Their recognized antigens are unknown. Sequencing was performed on blood. The receptors stem from a girl aged 5 to 17 with multiple sclerosis.

This clonotype was observed a handful of times. The chain employs TRBV21-1 and TRBJ2-2. TRBV21-1 is marked as a pseudogene. The CDR3 has 17 residues. The CDR3 loop is CASSPGGENTNTGELFF. The DNA for the CDR3 is TGTGCCAGCAGCCCAGGTGGAGAGAACACGAACACCGGGGAGCTGTTTTTT.

The rearrangement uses TRBV29-1 and TRBJ2-5; a possible D gene is TRBD1 (5 bases). Germline V gene lookup returns CDR1 SQVTM and CDR2 ANQGSEA. Deletions cut 7 bases from V and 1 base from J, with 16 bases between. The CDR3 has 14 amino acids. CDR3 nucleotides: TGCAGCGCGCTATCCGGACAAACCCAAGAGACCCAGTACTTC. Protein: CSALSGQTQETQYF.

The chain couples TRBV24-1 to TRBJ1-5; D might be TRBD1 (6 bases). Deletions cut 9 bases from V and 0 bases from J, with 14 bases between. The CDR3 totals 15 residues. Germline values: CDR1 KGHDR, CDR2 SFDVKD. CDR3 region: CATGGQTHSNQPQHF. CDR3 coding DNA: TGTGCCACCGGCGGACAGACACATAGCAATCAGCCCCAGCATTTT.

The chain has TRBV9 and TRBJ2-3; no firm D call. This CDR3 has 16 amino acids. CDR1 is SGDLS and CDR2 is YYNGEE in the germline V gene. The V end lost 3 bases, the J end lost 2 bases, and 16 bases lay between the germline ends. The CDR3 sequence: CASSARSSSTTDTQYF. CDR3 in DNA: TGTGCCAGCAGCGCTCGGAGCTCCTCGACCACAGATACGCAGTATTTT. The full variable domain, with the rest looked up from reference TRBV9 and TRBJ2-3, is DSGVTQTPKHLITATGQRVTLRCSPRSGDLSVYWYQQSLDQGLQFLIQYYNGEERAKGNILERFSAQQFPDLHSELNLSSLELGDSALYFCASSARSSSTTDTQYFGPGTRLTVL.

The chain is built from TRBV7-2 and TRBJ2-5, with 9 bases matching TRBD1. CDR3 length: 15 amino acids. CDR1 is SGHTA, CDR2 FQGNSA, per germline. The V and J ends lost 5 bases and 5 bases, in that order; junction bases with no gene match: 9. CDR3 protein: CASSRKGQGRETQYF. The DNA for the CDR3 is TGTGCCAGCAGCAGAAAGGGACAGGGCCGGGAGACCCAGTACTTC.

V usage is TRBV14 and J usage is TRBJ2-3, with TRBD2 matching 9 bases. The junction had 10 bases not matched to a gene; V was cut back by 4 bases and J by 2 bases. This CDR3 has 17 amino acids. Per the germline V gene, CDR1 is SGHDN and CDR2 is FVKESK. DNA for the CDR3: TGTGCCAGCAGCCCATCCCCCCGCGGGAGGGTCACAGATACGCAGTATTTT. Amino acid sequence: CASSPSPRGRVTDTQYF.

This clonotype was observed a handful of times. This chain connects TRBV28 to TRBJ2-7, with 9 nucleotides matching TRBD2. The germline V gene encodes CDR1 MDHEN and CDR2 SYDVKM. Trimming removed 5 bases from V and 6 bases from J; junction bases left unmatched: 14. The CDR3 covers 16 residues. The CDR3 region is CASSPQGLASGIEQYF. CDR3 bases: TGTGCCAGCAGTCCTCAGGGGTTGGCTAGCGGGATCGAGCAGTACTTC.

The V call is TRBV20-1, the J call TRBJ2-5; a weak D match, TRBD1 (5 bases). The V gene lost 0 bases and the J gene lost 4 bases, with 12 bases spanning the gap. Germline assignment: CDR1 DFQATT and CDR2 SNEGSKA (reference sequence). The CDR3 loop spans 14 amino acids. The CDR3 spells CSAREHQGAETQYF. The CDR3 DNA follows: TGCAGTGCTAGAGAGCACCAAGGGGCAGAGACCCAGTACTTC.

This clonotype was counted a few times. The V and J genes are TRBV20-1 and TRBJ2-3; maybe TRBD2 (5 bases). Germline assignment: CDR1 DFQATT and CDR2 SNEGSKA (reference sequence). This CDR3 spans 15 amino acids. V lost 5 bases and J lost 2, with 17 bases in between. As DNA, the CDR3 is TGCAGTGCTCCCCCTGAAGCGGCCCACACAGATACGCAGTATTTT. Its protein is CSAPPEAAHTDTQYF.

This chain connects TRBV7-9 to TRBJ2-3, with TRBD2 matching 7 bases. The CDR3 has 14 amino acids. CDR1 is SEHNR and CDR2 is FQNEAQ in the germline V gene (reference sequence). V lost 5 bases to trimming and J lost 5 bases; unmatched junction nucleotides: 7. This chain's CDR3 is CASSPTAGRDTQYF. The CDR3, as DNA: TGTGCCAGCAGCCCCACAGCGGGACGAGATACGCAGTATTTT. Full variable domain (outside the CDR3, taken from reference TRBV7-9 and TRBJ2-3): DTGVSQNPRHKITKRGQNVTFRCDPISEHNRLYWYRQTLGQGPEFLTYFQNEAQLEKSRLLSDRFSAERPKGSFSTLEIQRTEQGDSAMYLCASSPTAGRDTQYFGPGTRLTVL.

The chain recombines TRBV12-3 or TRBV12-4 with TRBJ1-2, with a weak D call TRBD1 (5 bases). The CDR3 extends over 16 amino acids. Trimming took off 7 bases at V and 7 bases at J, with 25 bases between the two ends. The CDR3 bases are TGTGCCAGCACCTCCTCGGTGGGACGTCGCTCGGGTGGCTACACCTTC. It encodes CASTSSVGRRSGGYTF.

About this clonotype itself: Without the conserved terminal phenylalanine or tryptophan, this CDR3 likely stems from a read error. J is TRBJ2-1 and V is TRBV2; tentatively, D is TRBD1 (6 bases). The CDR3 has 15 amino acids. Germline values: CDR1 SNHLY, CDR2 FYNNEI. In DNA, the CDR3 is TGTGCCAACAGTGAAGGGACATATTCCTACAATGAGCAGTTCTGC. Its translation: CANSEGTYSYNEQFC.

The chain recombines TRBV2 with TRBJ2-5; D not resolved. The ends were cut back, 6 bases at V and 7 bases at J, with 12 bases in the middle. Germline loops: CDR1 SNHLY, CDR2 FYNNEI. The CDR3 extends over 12 amino acids. CDR3 protein: CASSRTGATQYF. CDR3 DNA: TGTGCCAGCAGCCGGACGGGCGCGACCCAGTACTTC.

Only a few counts were recorded for this clonotype. V gene TRBV5-1 combines with J gene TRBJ1-5; 9 bases are a match to TRBD1. The germline CDR1 and CDR2 sequences are SGHRS and YFSETQ. Trimming at V came to 3 bases and at J to 7 bases, leaving 11 bases not matched to a gene. This CDR3 has 16 amino acids. The DNA of the CDR3 is TGCGCCAGCAGCTCCAATACTACAGGGGGCAGACAGCCCCAGCATTTT. Amino acids: CASSSNTTGGRQPQHF.

This clonotype was observed a handful of times. The CDR3 sequence: CAITGQGTEAFF. CDR3 nucleotide sequence: TGTGCCATCACGGGACAGGGGACTGAAGCTTTCTTT. The V and J genes are TRBV10-3 and TRBJ1-1; the match to TRBD1 covers 10 bases. V lost 7 bases and J lost 5; bases outside the gene matches: 1. Germline V lookup: CDR1 ENHRY, CDR2 SYGVKD. The CDR3 is 12 residues long.

The sample holds one count of this clonotype. A much larger clonotype is one base distant, so this may be a read error. Here the CDR3 omits its conserved ending phenylalanine or tryptophan, so a read error is the likely source. V and J are TRBV4-3 and TRBJ2-4; 10 nucleotides match TRBD1. CDR1 is LGHNA, CDR2 YSLEER, per germline. The length of the CDR3 is 18 residues. Germline trimming cut 0 bases from V and 0 bases from J; bases unmatched to any gene: 5. The CDR3 loop is CASSQDLDRGRAKNIQYL. DNA of the CDR3: TGCGCCAGCAGCCAAGATTTAGACAGGGGGCGAGCCAAAAACATTCAGTACCTC.

The chain links TRBV7-2 to TRBJ1-5, with TRBD1 matching over 7 bases. The CDR3 spans 15 residues. Germline CDR1 and CDR2: SGHTA and FQGNSA. V lost 2 bases and J lost 3; bases outside the gene matches: 4. The CDR3 is CASSLRTGFNQPQHF. Here the CDR3 DNA reads TGTGCCAGCAGCTTACGGACAGGCTTCAATCAGCCCCAGCATTTT.

The genes are TRBV6-6 and TRBJ2-1, with 11 bases fitting TRBD2. Germline lookup yields CDR1 MNHNY and CDR2 SVGAGI (reference sequence). The CDR3 has 15 residues. The V segment lost 7 bases and the J segment 9 bases; nucleotides outside the gene matches: 11. In nucleotides, the CDR3 is TGTGCCAGCACAGGGGGTAGCGGGGGGGCTGGTGAGCAGTTCTTC. Translated: CASTGGSGGAGEQFF.

CDR3 in DNA: TGCAGTGCCAGCCAGGGACTAGCGGTTTGGCAGTACTTC. Its protein product is CSASQGLAVWQYF. V gene TRBV20-1 combines with J gene TRBJ2-7; 11 bases agree with TRBD2. This CDR3 contains 13 residues. J was trimmed by 9 bases and V by 6 bases; bases with no gene match: 10. Germline-derived CDR1 and CDR2 are DFQATT and SNEGSKA (reference sequence).

The sample holds one count of this clonotype. This chain links TRBV28 with TRBJ2-3; no definite D call. Trimming shortened V by 4 bases and J by 7 bases, and 6 bases separated the two germline ends. The CDR3 consists of 11 residues. CDR1 and CDR2 (germline): MDHEN, SYDVKM. The CDR3 spells CASSSRNTQYF. As DNA, the CDR3 is TGTGCCAGCAGTTCCAGAAATACGCAGTATTTT.

There are a few counts of this clonotype. The rearrangement uses TRBV28 and TRBJ1-2; 8 bases align to TRBD1. Germline V gives CDR1 MDHEN, CDR2 SYDVKM. The CDR3 has 15 amino acids. V trimming: 6 bases; J trimming: 6 bases; junction bases outside the gene matches: 12. DNA for the CDR3: TGTGCCAGCAGGCGGTGGAGGGGGACAGGCGATGGCTACACCTTC. This translates into CASRRWRGTGDGYTF.

The rearrangement joins TRBV7-2 to TRBJ2-7, with D perhaps matching TRBD1 (7 bases). Germline CDR1 and CDR2: SGHTA and FQGNSA. V dropped 1 base and J dropped 0 bases, with 16 bases sitting between them. The CDR3 loop spans 17 amino acids. In DNA form, the CDR3 reads TGTGCCAGCAGCTTAGGCCGGGGGACAGCGGGCTCCTACGAGCAGTACTTC. Protein product: CASSLGRGTAGSYEQYF. The entire variable domain, with the rest obtained from reference TRBV7-2 and TRBJ2-7, is as follows: GAGVSQSPSNKVTEKGKDVELRCDPISGHTALYWYRQSLGQGLEFLIYFQGNSAPDKSGLPSDRFSAERTGGSVSTLTIQRTQQEDSAVYLCASSLGRGTAGSYEQYFGPGTRLTVT.

This clonotype has a handful of counts. This chain links TRBV28 with TRBJ2-7; 9 bases agree with TRBD1. The V and J ends lost 4 bases and 2 bases, in that order; junction bases with no gene match: 6. This CDR3 region has 15 residues. The germline V gene has CDR1 MDHEN and CDR2 SYDVKM. The CDR3 DNA reads TGTGCCAGCAGTTCCTGGGACAGGGCCACCTACGAGCAGTACTTC. Amino acids: CASSSWDRATYEQYF.

This clonotype has more than one count but fewer than ten. The V call is TRBV10-1, the J call TRBJ2-1; 9 bases map to TRBD1. This CDR3 has 16 amino acids. Per germline, CDR1 WNHNN and CDR2 SYGVQD (reference sequence). V shed 4 bases and J 8 bases; nucleotides not matched to a gene: 12. The CDR3 region has the DNA TGCGCCAGCAGTGGAGGGGACAGGGTCCCTCGGGATGAGCAGTTCTTC. Its translation: CASSGGDRVPRDEQFF.

This clonotype was picked up a small number of times. The gene calls are TRBV2 and TRBJ1-1; D is undetermined. Germline-derived CDR1 and CDR2 are SNHLY and FYNNEI. This CDR3 contains 12 residues. The germline V and J ends were trimmed by 6 bases and 3 bases, with 8 bases remaining between them. Here the CDR3 DNA reads TGTGCCAGCAGGGTTAAGTACACTGAAGCTTTCTTT. Amino acid sequence: CASRVKYTEAFF.

The rearrangement uses TRBV7-2 and TRBJ2-3, with 7 bases aligning to TRBD2. V was clipped by 1 base and J by 4 bases; unmatched bases: 14. CDR1 is SGHTA, CDR2 FQGNSA, per germline. The CDR3 spans 18 residues. The CDR3 loop is CASSLVGRASGVADTQYF. For the CDR3, the DNA is TGTGCCAGCAGCTTAGTGGGCAGGGCTAGCGGAGTTGCAGATACGCAGTATTTT.

The chain joins TRBV2 to TRBJ1-5; a weak D match, TRBD1 (5 bases). Germline CDR1 reads SNHLY; CDR2 reads FYNNEI. The V end was cut by 6 bases, the J end by 3 bases, with 12 bases between. The length of the CDR3 is 14 residues. The CDR3 spells CASRETANNQPQHF. DNA for the CDR3: TGTGCCAGCAGGGAGACAGCCAACAATCAGCCCCAGCATTTT.

This clonotype was counted between two and nine times. The chain carries TRBV4-3 and TRBJ2-7; 9 bases are shared with TRBD2. Germline V gene data show CDR1 as LGHNA and CDR2 as YSLEER. V shed 0 bases and J 3 bases; nucleotides not matched to a gene: 6. CDR3 length equals 16 residues. The CDR3 here is CASSQDPGSGGYEQYF. The CDR3 region has the DNA TGCGCCAGCAGCCAAGACCCAGGTAGCGGGGGCTACGAGCAGTACTTC.

The gene calls are TRBV7-9 and TRBJ2-1, with TRBD2 identical over 9 bases. Unmatched junction bases numbered 27, after V lost 11 bases and J lost 7 bases. CDR3 size: 19 residues. The germline V gene encodes CDR1 SEHNR and CDR2 FQNEAQ (reference sequence). Here the CDR3 reads CAGGKWPLLSGRDQNEQFF. The CDR3 bases are TGTGCCGGCGGAAAGTGGCCCCTACTTAGCGGGAGAGACCAAAATGAGCAGTTCTTC.

V is TRBV28 and J is TRBJ2-4; 9 positions agree with TRBD1. The DNA matches TRBJ2-7 better at its end, which makes the J call doubtful. Germline V CDR1 and CDR2: MDHEN, SYDVKM. The CDR3 sequence is 15 residues long. The CDR3 sequence is CASSPPGTGYHEQYF. CDR3 nucleotide sequence: TGTGCCAGCAGTCCCCCCGGGACAGGGTACCACGAGCAGTACTTC.

In this sample, this clonotype turned up a few times. The J gene is TRBJ2-5, the V gene TRBV7-2; D is undetermined. Germline V CDR1 and CDR2: SGHTA, FQGNSA. This CDR3 region has 13 residues. V was cut by 0 bases and J by 13 bases, with 15 bases left in between. CDR3 residues: CASSLATTTHAYF. The CDR3 nucleotides are TGTGCCAGCAGCTTAGCGACGACGACCCACGCGTACTTC.

The chain recombines TRBV15 with TRBJ2-5; 7 bases match TRBD2. The germline gives CDR1 LNHNV, CDR2 YYDKDF (reference sequence). The V segment lost 0 bases and the J segment 4 bases; nucleotides outside the gene matches: 5. The CDR3 totals 15 residues. CDR3 loop: CATSRDHRTRETQYF. The CDR3 DNA reads TGTGCCACCAGCAGAGATCACAGGACTAGAGAGACCCAGTACTTC.